This TCR beta chain derives from a study of cytomegalovirus exposure and HLA in healthy donors (dated by TCRdb to between 2016 and 2019). Turning to the overall study: An earlier analysis of about 560 of the donors reported approximately 300 Gb of sequence data and 95 million to 130 million unique TCR beta sequences obtained from about 200 million T cells. An early release covering about 600 HLA-typed donors comprised about 300 gigabases of sequencing data and 85 million or so unique TCR sequences. Of the roughly 410 genotyped donors, 81% were placed in the genetic ancestry cluster associated with self-reported Caucasian donors. The study aimed to test whether cataloging public T cell receptors could reveal signatures of past pathogen exposure. The T cell repertoires of several hundred subjects were profiled by immunosequencing and related to cytomegalovirus serostatus. Along with the approximately 700-subject first cohort, a separate validation cohort of roughly 110 different subjects was used. To predict cytomegalovirus infection status, the study combined high-throughput TCR immunosequencing, statistical association of individual TCRs with disease status, and machine learning. To study patterns of TCR occurrence, a later analysis re-analyzed previously published TCR beta repertoires from several hundred donors and added high-resolution HLA genotyping. The later analysis used no new phenotypic data to find candidate immune exposures, relying instead on TCR beta sequences and their occurrence across donors. In an earlier analysis of roughly 580 of the donors, high-throughput TCR beta sequencing was used to judge whether each TCR beta V gene segment behaved as functional or pseudogenic. Donor age, sex, ethnicity and CMV serostatus were compiled alongside the repertoire data. In a later genetic analysis, genome-wide SNP genotypes for about 65% of the roughly 700 donors were used, and that subset was treated as a discovery cohort. All discovery cohort repertoires had been generated on a single sequencing platform. Class I and class II HLA loci were covered by the typing at four-digit resolution. Typing coverage differed by locus: A, B, C, DRB1 and DQB1 were typed in about 629-630 donors, DQA1 in about 510, DPA1 in 600 to 610, and DPB1 in roughly 470. Roughly 5 DR-DQ haplotypes were treated as single units for association and clustering because of strong linkage in the cohort. Among some 410 genotyped donors of the cohort, an average of around 240,000 unique TCR beta nucleotide sequences was sequenced per donor, of which about 18% were non-productive. Broad study findings and their caveats: In an earlier analysis of 587 of the donors, most TCR beta V segments appeared in productive rearrangements about 87% or about 30% of the time, broadly matching IMGT annotations. In a later analysis, some 17,000 TCR beta sequences were associated with specific HLA alleles at a false discovery rate of 0.05. In both the original and validation cohorts, the classifier was reported to diagnose cytomegalovirus status with high specificity and sensitivity. Compared with the roughly 700-donor mean, donors in an Asian-associated ancestry cluster had fewer N-insertions in productive TCRs, according to a later genetic analysis. A further reported finding was that TCR beta sequences accurately predicted the HLA-A and HLA-B alleles for most subjects in the first cohort. Several of the top co-occurrence clusters appeared to be linked to parvovirus B19, influenza, CMV and Epstein-Barr virus, according to a later analysis. A later analysis found that most CMV-associated TCR beta chains appeared HLA-restricted, with HLA associations seemingly driven largely by CMV exposure. In the study, around 150 TCR beta chains were listed as associated with cytomegalovirus. Three of the identified cytomegalovirus-associated TCR beta chains were confirmed in vitro to be specific for cytomegalovirus antigens. In this cohort, only TCR beta chains were sequenced, and detectable features were limited by the absence of alpha or paired-chain data. Immune exposure information for the cohort was limited to CMV serostatus. According to a later analysis, TCR association rates differed among HLA loci, with DRB1 alleles showing the most associated TCRs and HLA-C alleles showing the fewest. The authors suggested that the approach could potentially be generalized to other disease states and immunological phenotypes. Correlated functional status among segregating V segments might reflect linkage disequilibrium, but an unknown experimental factor could not be ruled out. When HLA alleles, especially DR and DQ, strongly co-occurred, TCR associations were difficult to assign to individual alleles. Presence/absence analyses assumed roughly uniform sequencing depth across donors, an assumption that may not hold. V-gene and J-gene trimming of TCR beta chains was associated with a missense DCLRE1C variant in a later genetic analysis, and the association was replicated in an independent cohort. Because some donors lacked HLA typing at each locus, the association tests relied only on the typed subset. The sequencing pipeline was judged likely to have produced a cluster of highly shared sequence variants as a technical artifact. Compared with equally common non-associated chains, HLA-associated TCR beta chains in a later analysis were more clonally expanded and had lower generation probabilities. Most TCR sequences were observed very rarely across donors, whereas some public TCRs were present in many individuals. Because counts were too low, approximately 15 rarely observed V segments, including chromosome 9 orphons, were excluded from the earlier analysis of 500 to 700 of the donors.

The library was obtained by the immunoSEQ multiplex PCR assay. A mixture of 60 forward primers for TCR Vbeta segments and 13 reverse primers for TCR Jbeta segments was used in the multiplex PCR. A multiplex PCR assay on genomic DNA amplified the CDR3 region of rearranged TCR beta genes. The Illumina HiSeq System was used to sequence the amplified TCR beta libraries as 87-base-pair reads. The authors processed their data as follows. A later analysis counted about 76 million unique TCR beta chains across the 550 to 800 repertoires, and about 10 million of these chains were shared by at least two donors. To remove PCR and sequencing errors, raw reads were error-corrected and collapsed into unique sequences using a nearest-neighbor algorithm that merged closely related sequences. Alignment of CDR3 sequences to IMGT reference sequences was used to assign V, D and J gene segments. For a sequence to be retained, a match of at least six nucleotides was required to both a V gene segment and a J gene segment. Rearrangements were called productive when the CDR3 lacked stop codons and stayed in frame with V and J; all others were non-productive. Following IMGT convention, CDR3 was defined as the stretch from the second conserved V-encoded cysteine to the conserved J-encoded phenylalanine. The earlier analysis of about 530 of the donors excluded any sequence lacking an unambiguous match to a single V gene segment. An earlier analysis of just under 600 of the donors called V segments functional above 56.7% productive rearrangements and segregating when the between-donor standard deviation exceeded 5%. To diagnose cytomegalovirus status from the catalog of TCR beta chain sequences, a statistical classification framework was built. V and J gene assignment, in a later analysis, came from comparing TCR nucleotide sequences with IMGT/GENE-DB human TR gene sequences. In a later analysis, CDR3 sequences and most-parsimonious VDJ recombination scenarios were assigned using the TCRdist pipeline. In a later analysis, each TCR beta chain was defined by its CDR3 amino acid sequence together with its V-gene family, and reads without a unique V-gene family were excluded. A later analysis removed roughly 590 highly shared, low-generation-probability nucleotide sequences to deal with suspected cross-contamination and a sequencing artifact. A later analysis calculated a clonal expansion index for each public chain from normalized within-repertoire ranks of inferred template counts. A later analysis computed generation probabilities with a VDJ recombination model fitted to out-of-frame rearrangements, and checked the results against IGoR. In a later analysis, hypergeometric tests were used to score TCR-TCR, TCR-HLA and TCR-CMV co-occurrence, with a repertoire-size bias correction applied to TCR pairs. False discovery rates were estimated in a later analysis by permuting HLA or CMV assignments 20 times. A later analysis grouped co-occurring TCRs with DBSCAN, adding TCRdist sequence similarity when clustering within HLA-allele-positive subsets. For co-occurrence clustering, repertoires with fewer than 30,000 or more than 120,000 public chains were excluded, along with 5 or 6 repertoires with anomalous nucleotide sharing. TCRdb's version of the immuneACCESS table is confined to in-frame rearrangements and falls short of the full clone set. An unresolved V gene accounts for under half of the shortfall where checked; the remainder is of unknown origin. Clone size and V and J calls were adopted from that table, with D and trimming inferred from the DNA. The sample table on file contains over 60,000 clones. 7.5% of the sample belongs to the ten largest clones.

The cohort consisted of 670 or so healthy bone marrow donors. At the time of sampling, all cohort members were nominally healthy, though unrecorded immune exposures were likely present. The donor was CMV seropositive and was included in the group of 250 to 300 seropositive cohort members. Each donor provided a peripheral blood sample, and peripheral blood mononuclear cells were used for TCR beta sequencing. Genomic DNA was extracted from the blood cell samples with the Qiagen DNeasy Blood Extraction Kit. As for this clone: Its antigen is unknown.

Sequencing was done on a sample of PBMCs. The receptor was isolated from a female donor in good health and CMV-seropositive.

The CDR3 sequence is CASSNALDRDLAYEQYF. At the DNA level, the sequence is TGTGCCAGTAGTAATGCTCTGGACAGGGACCTAGCCTACGAGCAGTACTTC. The sequence links TRBV19 to TRBJ2-7, with TRBD1 matching 8 junction bases. The CDR3 has 17 amino acids, counting the end cysteine and phenylalanine. Solely the CDR3 DNA is kept, with 51 bases framed from the first base. Germline trimming amounts to 4 bases on V and 2 bases on J, with 13 as the count of junction bases outside the gene matches. CDR1 and CDR2 were assigned from the germline V gene (reference sequence) as LNHDA and SQIVND.